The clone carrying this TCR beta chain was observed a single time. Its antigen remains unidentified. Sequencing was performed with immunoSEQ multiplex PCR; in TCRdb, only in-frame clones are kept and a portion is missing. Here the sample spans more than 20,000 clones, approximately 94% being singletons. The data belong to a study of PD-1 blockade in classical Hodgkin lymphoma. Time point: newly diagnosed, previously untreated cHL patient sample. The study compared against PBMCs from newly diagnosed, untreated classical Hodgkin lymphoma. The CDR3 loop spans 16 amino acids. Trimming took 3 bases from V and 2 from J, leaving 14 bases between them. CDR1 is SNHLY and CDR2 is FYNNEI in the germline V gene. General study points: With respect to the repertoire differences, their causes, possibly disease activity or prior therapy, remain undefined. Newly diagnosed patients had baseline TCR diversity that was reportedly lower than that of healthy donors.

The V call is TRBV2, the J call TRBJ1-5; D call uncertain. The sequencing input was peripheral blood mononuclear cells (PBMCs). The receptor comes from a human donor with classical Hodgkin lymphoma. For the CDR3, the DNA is TGTGCCAGCAGTGATGGTCCGGCCCGAGGCAATCAGCCCCAGCATTTT. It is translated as CASSDGPARGNQPQHF. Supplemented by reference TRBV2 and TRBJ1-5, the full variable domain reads EPEVTQTPSHQVTQMGQEVILRCVPISNHLYFYWYRQILGQKVEFLVSFYNNEISEKSEIFDDQFSVERPDGSNFTLKIRSTKLEDSAMYFCASSDGPARGNQPQHFGDGTRLSIL.